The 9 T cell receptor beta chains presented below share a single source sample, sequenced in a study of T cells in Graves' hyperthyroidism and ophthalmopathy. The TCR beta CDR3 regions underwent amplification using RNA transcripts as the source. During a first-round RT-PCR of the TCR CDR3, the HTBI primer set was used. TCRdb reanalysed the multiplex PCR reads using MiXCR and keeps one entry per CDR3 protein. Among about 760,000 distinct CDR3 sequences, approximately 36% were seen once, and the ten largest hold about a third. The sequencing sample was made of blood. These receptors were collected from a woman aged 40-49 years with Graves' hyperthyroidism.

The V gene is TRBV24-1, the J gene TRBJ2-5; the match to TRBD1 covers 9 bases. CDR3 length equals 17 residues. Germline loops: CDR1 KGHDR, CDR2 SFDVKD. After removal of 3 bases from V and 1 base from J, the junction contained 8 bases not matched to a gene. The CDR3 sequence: CATSDTTGGPFQETQYF. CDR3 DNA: TGTGCCACCAGTGATACGACAGGGGGACCCTTCCAAGAGACCCAGTACTTC.

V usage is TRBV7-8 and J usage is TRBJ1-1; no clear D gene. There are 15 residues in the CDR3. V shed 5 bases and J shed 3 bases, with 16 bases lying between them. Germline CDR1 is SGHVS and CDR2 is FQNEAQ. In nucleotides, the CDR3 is TGTGCCAGCAGCCGAACGAGAGTGATGCACACTGAAGCTTTCTTT. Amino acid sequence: CASSRTRVMHTEAFF.

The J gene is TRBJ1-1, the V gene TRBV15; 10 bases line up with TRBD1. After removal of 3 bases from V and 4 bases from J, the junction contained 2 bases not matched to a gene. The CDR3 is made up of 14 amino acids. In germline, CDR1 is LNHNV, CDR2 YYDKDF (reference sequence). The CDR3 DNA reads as TGTGCCACCAGCAGTGGGACAGGGGTCACTGAAGCTTTCTTT. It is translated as CATSSGTGVTEAFF. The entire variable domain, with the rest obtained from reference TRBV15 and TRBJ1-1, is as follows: DAMVIQNPRYQVTQFGKPVTLSCSQTLNHNVMYWYQQKSSQAPKLLFHYYDKDFNNEADTPDNFQSRRPNTSFCFLDIRSPGLGDTAMYLCATSSGTGVTEAFFGQGTRLTVV.

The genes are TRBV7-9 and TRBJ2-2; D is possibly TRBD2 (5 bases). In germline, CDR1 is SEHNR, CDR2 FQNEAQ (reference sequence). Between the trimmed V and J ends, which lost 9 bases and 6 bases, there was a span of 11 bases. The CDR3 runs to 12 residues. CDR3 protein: CASPRGPGELFF. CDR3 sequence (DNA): TGTGCCAGTCCTAGAGGGCCCGGGGAGCTGTTTTTT.

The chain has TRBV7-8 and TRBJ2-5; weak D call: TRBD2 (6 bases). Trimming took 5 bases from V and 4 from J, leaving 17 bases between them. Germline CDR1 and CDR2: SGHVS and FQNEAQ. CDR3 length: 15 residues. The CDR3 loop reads CASSQGMGGTETQYF. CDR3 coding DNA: TGTGCCAGCAGCCAAGGAATGGGCGGGACAGAGACCCAGTACTTC. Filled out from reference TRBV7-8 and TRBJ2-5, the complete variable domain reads GAGVSQSPRYKVAKRGQDVALRCDPISGHVSLFWYQQALGQGPEFLTYFQNEAQLDKSGLPSDRFFAERPEGSVSTLKIQRTQQEDSAVYLCASSQGMGGTETQYFGPGTRLLVL.

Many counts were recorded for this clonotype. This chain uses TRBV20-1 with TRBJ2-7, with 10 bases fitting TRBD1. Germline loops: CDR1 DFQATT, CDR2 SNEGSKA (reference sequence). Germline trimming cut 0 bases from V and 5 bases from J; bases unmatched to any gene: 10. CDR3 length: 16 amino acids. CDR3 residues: CSARDAQTGGLDEQYF. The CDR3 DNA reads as TGCAGTGCTAGAGATGCCCAGACAGGGGGCTTGGACGAGCAGTACTTC.

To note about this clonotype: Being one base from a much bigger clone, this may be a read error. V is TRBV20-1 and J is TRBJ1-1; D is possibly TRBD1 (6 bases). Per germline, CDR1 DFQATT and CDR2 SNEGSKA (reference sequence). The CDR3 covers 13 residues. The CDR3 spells CSADSPGGTEALF. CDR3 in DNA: TGCAGTGCTGACAGCCCTGGGGGCACTGAAGCTCTCTTT.

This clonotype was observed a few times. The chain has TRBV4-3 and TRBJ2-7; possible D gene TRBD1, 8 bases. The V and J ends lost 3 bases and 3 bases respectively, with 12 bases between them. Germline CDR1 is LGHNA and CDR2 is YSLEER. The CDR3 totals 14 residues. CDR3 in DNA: TGCGCCAGCAGCCAGACAGGGGAGGGCTACGAGCAGTACTTC. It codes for CASSQTGEGYEQYF.

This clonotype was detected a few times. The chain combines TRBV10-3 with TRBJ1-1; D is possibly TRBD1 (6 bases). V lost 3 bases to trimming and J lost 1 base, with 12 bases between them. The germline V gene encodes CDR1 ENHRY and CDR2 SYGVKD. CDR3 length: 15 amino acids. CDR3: CAISEGGGGNTEAFF. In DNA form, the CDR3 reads TGTGCCATCAGTGAAGGGGGGGGGGGGAACACTGAAGCTTTCTTT.